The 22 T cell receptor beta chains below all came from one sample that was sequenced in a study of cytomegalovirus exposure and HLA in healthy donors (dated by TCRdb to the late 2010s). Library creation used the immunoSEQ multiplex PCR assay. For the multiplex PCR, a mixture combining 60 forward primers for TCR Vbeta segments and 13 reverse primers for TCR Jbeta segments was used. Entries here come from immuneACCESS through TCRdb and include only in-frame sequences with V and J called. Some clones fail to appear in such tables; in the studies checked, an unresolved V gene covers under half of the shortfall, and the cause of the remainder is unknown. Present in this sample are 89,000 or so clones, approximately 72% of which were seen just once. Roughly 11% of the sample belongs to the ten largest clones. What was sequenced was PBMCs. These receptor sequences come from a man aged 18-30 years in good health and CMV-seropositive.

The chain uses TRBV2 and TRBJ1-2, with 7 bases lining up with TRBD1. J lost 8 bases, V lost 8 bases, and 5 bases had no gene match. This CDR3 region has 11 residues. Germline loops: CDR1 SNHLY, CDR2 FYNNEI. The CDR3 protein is CASEGARGYTF. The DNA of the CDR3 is TGTGCCAGCGAGGGGGCGAGGGGCTACACCTTC.

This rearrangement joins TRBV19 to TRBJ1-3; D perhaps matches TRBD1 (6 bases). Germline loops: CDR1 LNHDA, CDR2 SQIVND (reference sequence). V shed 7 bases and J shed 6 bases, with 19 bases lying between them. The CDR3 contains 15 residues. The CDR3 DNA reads TGTGCCAGTAAAACCGGGGGGACAACAGAAAACACCATATATTTT. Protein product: CASKTGGTTENTIYF.

The CDR3 reads CASSLLAGGELFF. The DNA for the CDR3 is TGCGCCAGCAGCTTGCTGGCTGGCGGGGAGCTGTTTTTT. The V call is TRBV5-1, the J call TRBJ2-2; unclear D gene. The V gene's germline CDR1 is SGHRS and CDR2 YFSETQ. The V end lost 1 base, the J end lost 7 bases, and 8 bases lay between the germline ends. The CDR3 spans 13 residues.

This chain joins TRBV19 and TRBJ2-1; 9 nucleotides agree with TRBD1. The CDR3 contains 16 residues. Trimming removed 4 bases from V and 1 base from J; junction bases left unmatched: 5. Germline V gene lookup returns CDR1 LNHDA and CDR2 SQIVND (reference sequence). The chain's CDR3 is CASSKLGTGSYNEQFF. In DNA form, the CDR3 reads TGTGCCAGTAGTAAGCTCGGGACAGGGTCCTACAATGAGCAGTTCTTC.

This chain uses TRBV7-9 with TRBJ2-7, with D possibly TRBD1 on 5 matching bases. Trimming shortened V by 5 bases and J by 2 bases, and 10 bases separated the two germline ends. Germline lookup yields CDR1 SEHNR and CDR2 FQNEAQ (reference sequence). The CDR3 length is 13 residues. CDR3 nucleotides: TGTGCCAGCAGCCCAGACAGTACCTACGAGCAGTACTTC. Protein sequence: CASSPDSTYEQYF.

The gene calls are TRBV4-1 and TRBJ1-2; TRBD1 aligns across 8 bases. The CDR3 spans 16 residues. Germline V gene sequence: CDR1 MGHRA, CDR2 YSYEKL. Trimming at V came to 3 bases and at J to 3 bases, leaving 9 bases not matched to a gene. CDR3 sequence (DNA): TGCGCCAGCAGCCACCCCCGGGACAGGCTCTACTATGGCTACACCTTC. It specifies CASSHPRDRLYYGYTF.

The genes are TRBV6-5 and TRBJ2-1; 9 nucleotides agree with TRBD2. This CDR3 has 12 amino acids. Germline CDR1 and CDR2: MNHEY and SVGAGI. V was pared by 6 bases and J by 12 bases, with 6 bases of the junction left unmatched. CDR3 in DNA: TGTGCCAGCAGCAGTAGCGGGGGCGGGCAGTTCTTC. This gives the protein CASSSSGGGQFF.

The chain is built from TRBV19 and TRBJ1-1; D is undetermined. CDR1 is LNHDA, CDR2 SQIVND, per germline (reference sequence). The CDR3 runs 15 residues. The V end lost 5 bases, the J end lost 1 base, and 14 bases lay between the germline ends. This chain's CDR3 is CASSSPSTQNTEAFF. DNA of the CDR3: TGTGCCAGTAGTTCCCCCTCGACTCAGAACACTGAAGCTTTCTTT.

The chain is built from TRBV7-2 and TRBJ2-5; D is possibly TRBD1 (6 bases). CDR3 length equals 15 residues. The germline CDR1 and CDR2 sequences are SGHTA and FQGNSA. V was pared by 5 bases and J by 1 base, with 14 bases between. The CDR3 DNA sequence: TGTGCCAGCAGCCCACAACGAGGGGGCCAAGAGACCCAGTACTTC. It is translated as CASSPQRGGQETQYF.

Here the CDR3 reads CASSSRGTEAFF. The CDR3 nucleotides are TGTGCCAGCAGTTCCAGGGGGACTGAAGCTTTCTTT. V gene TRBV28 combines with J gene TRBJ1-1, with 7 bases lining up with TRBD1. The CDR3 spans 12 residues. Germline CDR1 reads MDHEN; CDR2 reads SYDVKM. V shed 4 bases, J shed 5 bases, and the junction held 1 base outside the gene matches.

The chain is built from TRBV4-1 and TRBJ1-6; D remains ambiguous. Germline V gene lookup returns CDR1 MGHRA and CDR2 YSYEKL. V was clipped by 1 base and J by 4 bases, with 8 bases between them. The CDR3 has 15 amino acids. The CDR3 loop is CASSQGAGYNSPLHF. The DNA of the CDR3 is TGCGCCAGCAGCCAAGGCGCAGGTTATAATTCACCCCTCCACTTT.

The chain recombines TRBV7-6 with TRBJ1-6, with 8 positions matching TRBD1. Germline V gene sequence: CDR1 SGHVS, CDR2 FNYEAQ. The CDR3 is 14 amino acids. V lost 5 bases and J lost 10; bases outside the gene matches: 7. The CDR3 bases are TGTGCCAGCAGCCCAGGACAGGGTGGGTCACCCCTCCACTTT. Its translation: CASSPGQGGSPLHF.

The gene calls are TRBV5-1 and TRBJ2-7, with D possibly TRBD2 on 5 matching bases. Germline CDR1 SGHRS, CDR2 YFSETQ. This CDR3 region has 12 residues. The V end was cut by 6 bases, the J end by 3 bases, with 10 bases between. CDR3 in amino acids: CASKGDYYEQYF. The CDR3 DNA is TGCGCCAGCAAGGGAGATTACTACGAGCAGTACTTC. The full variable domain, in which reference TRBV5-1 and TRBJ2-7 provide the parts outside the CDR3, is KAGVTQTPRYLIKTRGQQVTLSCSPISGHRSVSWYQQTPGQGLQFLFEYFSETQRNKGNFPGRFSGRQFSNSRSEMNVSTLELGDSALYLCASKGDYYEQYFGPGTRLTVT.

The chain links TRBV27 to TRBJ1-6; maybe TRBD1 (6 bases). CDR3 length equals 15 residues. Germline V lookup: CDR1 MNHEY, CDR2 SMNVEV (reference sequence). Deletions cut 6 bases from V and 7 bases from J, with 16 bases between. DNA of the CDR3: TGTGCCAGCAGCAGGGGTCTAGGGAGCAATTCACCCCTCCACTTT. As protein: CASSRGLGSNSPLHF.

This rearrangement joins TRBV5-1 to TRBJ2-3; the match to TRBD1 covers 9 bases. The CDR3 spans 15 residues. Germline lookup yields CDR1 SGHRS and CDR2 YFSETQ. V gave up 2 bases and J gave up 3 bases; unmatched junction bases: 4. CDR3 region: CASSLQGAGTDTQYF. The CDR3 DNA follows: TGCGCCAGCAGCTTACAGGGGGCGGGTACAGATACGCAGTATTTT.

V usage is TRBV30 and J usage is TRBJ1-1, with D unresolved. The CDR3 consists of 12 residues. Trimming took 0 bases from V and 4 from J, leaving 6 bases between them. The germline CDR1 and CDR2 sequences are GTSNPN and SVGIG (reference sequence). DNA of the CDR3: TGTGCCTGGAGTGTAAGCTTCACTGAAGCTTTCTTT. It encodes CAWSVSFTEAFF.

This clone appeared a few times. CDR3 sequence: CASSETPVAAGNTIYF. The CDR3 DNA is TGTGCCAGCAGTGAAACCCCAGTCGCGGCCGGAAACACCATATATTTT. V usage is TRBV6-1 and J usage is TRBJ1-3; D unresolved. Trimming stripped 2 bases from V and 4 bases from J, with 15 bases between. CDR3 size: 16 residues. From germline, CDR1 is MNHNS and CDR2 SASEGT.

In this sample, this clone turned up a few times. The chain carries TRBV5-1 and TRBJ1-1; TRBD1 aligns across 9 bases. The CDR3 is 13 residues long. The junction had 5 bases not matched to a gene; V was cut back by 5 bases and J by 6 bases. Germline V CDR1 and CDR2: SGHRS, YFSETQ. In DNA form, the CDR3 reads TGCGCCAGCAGACGGACAGGGGATGCTGAAGCTTTCTTT. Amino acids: CASRRTGDAEAFF.

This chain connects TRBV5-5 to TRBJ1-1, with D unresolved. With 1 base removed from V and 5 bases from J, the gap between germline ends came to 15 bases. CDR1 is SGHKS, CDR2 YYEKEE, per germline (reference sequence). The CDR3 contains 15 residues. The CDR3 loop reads CASSLLVLGGTEAFF. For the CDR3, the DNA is TGTGCCAGCAGCTTGTTAGTTTTGGGCGGGACTGAAGCTTTCTTT.

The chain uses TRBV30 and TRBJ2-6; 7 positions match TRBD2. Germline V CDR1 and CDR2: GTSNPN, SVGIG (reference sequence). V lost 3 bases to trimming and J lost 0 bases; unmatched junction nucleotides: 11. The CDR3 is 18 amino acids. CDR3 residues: CAWRGRSGDYSGANVLTF. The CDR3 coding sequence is TGTGCCTGGAGAGGGAGGAGTGGGGACTACTCTGGGGCCAACGTCCTGACTTTC.

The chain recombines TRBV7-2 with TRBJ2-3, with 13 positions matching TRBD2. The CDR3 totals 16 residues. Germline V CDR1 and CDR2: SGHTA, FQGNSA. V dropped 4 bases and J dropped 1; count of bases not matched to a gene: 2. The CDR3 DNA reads TGTGCCAGCAGCTCGGGACTAGCGGGACGCACAGATACGCAGTATTTT. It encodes CASSSGLAGRTDTQYF.

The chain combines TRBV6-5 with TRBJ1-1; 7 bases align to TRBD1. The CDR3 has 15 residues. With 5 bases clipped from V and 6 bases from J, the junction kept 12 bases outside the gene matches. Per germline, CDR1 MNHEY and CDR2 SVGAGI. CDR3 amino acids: CASSSMDRIGPEAFF. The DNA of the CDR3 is TGTGCCAGCAGTAGCATGGACAGGATTGGCCCTGAAGCTTTCTTT.